This T cell receptor (beta chain) was observed in a study of blood T cell repertoires in COVID-19. Sequencing was performed with immunoSEQ multiplex PCR; in TCRdb, only in-frame clones are kept and a portion is missing. The sample shows around 250,000 clones, approximately 89% of them seen only once. V gave up 3 bases and J gave up 6 bases, with 9 bases separating them. Germline CDR1 is KGHSH and CDR2 is LQKENI. The CDR3 sequence is 14 residues long. The sequencing sample was made of PBMCs or T cells enriched from blood (not recorded which). The TCR was taken from a woman aged 40-49 years who had been exposed to COVID-19. The chain has TRBV18 and TRBJ1-6; D gene uncertain. The CDR3 region is CASSPGEGNSPLHF. Written as DNA, the CDR3 is TGTGCCAGCTCACCGGGAGAGGGTAATTCACCCCTCCACTTT.